The 19 T cell receptor beta chains below were found in one sample sequenced in a study of shared clonotypes between healthy human individuals. CD45RO-negative, CCR7-selected cells formed the naive CD8 fraction, which excluded terminally differentiated effector memory CD45RA+ cells. TCRdb's table, derived via immunoSEQ multiplex PCR, lists solely in-frame clones and lacks some. Of approximately 2,000,000 clones listed, around 95% are singletons. Sequenced material: naive CD8+ T cells from PBMCs. All receptors derive from a man in his late teens or twenties in good health. Some clones in this sample may be carry-over from other donors' samples.

This clone occurred once. V usage is TRBV4-1 and J usage is TRBJ2-1, with D possibly TRBD2 on 5 matching bases. Germline assignment: CDR1 MGHRA and CDR2 YSYEKL. The length of the CDR3 is 16 residues. Trimming took 0 bases from V and 5 from J, leaving 14 bases between them. Written as DNA, the CDR3 is TGCGCCAGCAGCCAAGAGATCCTCCCGGGAAACAATGAGCAGTTCTTC. Amino acids: CASSQEILPGNNEQFF.

This chain joins TRBV9 and TRBJ2-2; D unresolved. V gave up 3 bases and J gave up 3 bases, with 6 bases separating them. The CDR3 consists of 13 residues. Germline CDR1 SGDLS, CDR2 YYNGEE. The chain's CDR3 is CASSADHTGELFF. The CDR3 DNA sequence: TGTGCCAGCAGCGCTGATCACACCGGGGAGCTGTTTTTT.

This clone was seen once. This chain links TRBV28 with TRBJ2-3; 10 bases match TRBD2. The CDR3 covers 20 residues. Germline CDR1 is MDHEN and CDR2 is SYDVKM. Trimming took 2 bases from V and 1 from J; bases not matched to a gene: 15. CDR3 residues: CASSLSQREGRGWGTDTQYF. The CDR3 coding sequence is TGTGCCAGCAGTTTAAGCCAGCGGGAGGGCCGAGGGTGGGGCACAGATACGCAGTATTTT.

CDR3 in DNA: TGTGCCAGCAGCATATCCCCAGGGGGGAGCGAAAAACTGTTTTTT. Its protein product is CASSISPGGSEKLFF. J is TRBJ1-4 and V is TRBV13, with 7 bases that match TRBD1. V shed 5 bases, J shed 8 bases, and the junction held 11 bases outside the gene matches. Germline V lookup: CDR1 PRHDT, CDR2 FYEKMQ (reference sequence). The CDR3 length is 15 residues.

The genes are TRBV5-4 and TRBJ2-7; tentatively, D is TRBD1 or TRBD2 (6 bases each). The V and J ends lost 0 bases and 3 bases respectively, with 16 bases between them. The germline gives CDR1 SGHNT, CDR2 YYREEE (reference sequence). CDR3 size: 16 residues. The CDR3 is CASSLVGAGRDYEQYF. CDR3 bases: TGTGCCAGCAGCTTGGTGGGGGCGGGGCGAGACTACGAGCAGTACTTC.

The chain uses TRBV7-3 and TRBJ1-2; D is undetermined. Germline lookup yields CDR1 SGHTA and CDR2 FQGTGA. The CDR3 is 15 amino acids. Trimming stripped 5 bases from V and 5 bases from J, with 18 bases between. This CDR3 is CASSPSGGLGYGYTF. Here the CDR3 DNA reads TGTGCCAGCAGCCCCTCCGGAGGTCTTGGATATGGCTACACCTTC.

This clone was seen a few times. V and J are TRBV9 and TRBJ1-3; tentative D call: TRBD1 (5 bases). CDR1 SGDLS and CDR2 YYNGEE come from the germline V gene. V was pared by 2 bases and J by 3 bases, with 9 bases between. This CDR3 spans 14 amino acids. The CDR3 bases are TGTGCCAGCAGCGTTGGAGGGGATGGAAACACCATATATTTT. Translated: CASSVGGDGNTIYF.

The chain joins TRBV27 to TRBJ1-4, with D perhaps TRBD1 (5 bases). Germline-derived CDR1 and CDR2 are MNHEY and SMNVEV (reference sequence). The CDR3 is made up of 15 amino acids. V shed 5 bases and J shed 5 bases, with 15 bases lying between them. The CDR3 DNA is TGTGCCAGCAGTCCGACGGGACTGCGGAATGAAAAACTGTTTTTT. Amino acid sequence: CASSPTGLRNEKLFF.

Worth noting for this clone: Other DNA sequences from this sample encode an identical CDR3 as well. The J gene is TRBJ2-7, the V gene TRBV7-9; the match to TRBD2 covers 11 bases. The CDR3 consists of 14 residues. CDR1 and CDR2 from the germline V gene are SEHNR and FQNEAQ (reference sequence). With V trimmed by 4 bases and J by 2 bases, 1 base remained unmatched. CDR3 coding DNA: TGTGCCAGCAGCTCGACTAGCGGGACCTACGAGCAGTACTTC. Translating gives CASSSTSGTYEQYF.

V gene TRBV6-1 combines with J gene TRBJ2-3; D may correspond to TRBD1 or TRBD2 (5 bases each). The CDR3 has 15 amino acids. CDR1 MNHNS and CDR2 SASEGT come from the germline V gene. The V end was cut by 7 bases, the J end by 4 bases, with 18 bases between. The CDR3 region has the DNA TGTGCCAGCAATATTTTGACCGGGACCCCAGATACGCAGTATTTT. Protein product: CASNILTGTPDTQYF.

This chain uses TRBV7-9 with TRBJ2-1; 7 positions match TRBD1. This CDR3 comprises 12 residues. The germline CDR1 and CDR2 sequences are SEHNR and FQNEAQ (reference sequence). V lost 6 bases, J lost 6 bases, and 2 bases stayed unmatched. DNA of the CDR3: TGTGCCAGCAGAAGGGGGCCCAATGAGCAGTTCTTC. Translating it yields CASRRGPNEQFF.

This CDR3 reads CASSPDRLNTEAFF. DNA for the CDR3: TGCGCCAGCAGCCCGGACAGGTTGAACACTGAAGCTTTCTTT. The chain combines TRBV4-3 with TRBJ1-1; 7 bases agree with TRBD1. The V gene's germline CDR1 is LGHNA and CDR2 YSLEER. After removal of 4 bases from V and 0 bases from J, the junction contained 2 bases not matched to a gene. The CDR3 extends over 14 amino acids.

This clone was counted between two and nine times. The chain has TRBV9 and TRBJ2-7, with TRBD1 matching over 9 bases. Per the germline V gene, CDR1 is SGDLS and CDR2 is YYNGEE. Germline trimming cut 3 bases from V and 3 bases from J; bases unmatched to any gene: 4. The CDR3 sequence is 14 residues long. CDR3 in DNA: TGTGCCAGCAGCGACCGGGACAGGGACTACGAGCAGTACTTC. Translated: CASSDRDRDYEQYF. The full variable domain, completed using reference TRBV9 and TRBJ2-7, is DSGVTQTPKHLITATGQRVTLRCSPRSGDLSVYWYQQSLDQGLQFLIQYYNGEERAKGNILERFSAQQFPDLHSELNLSSLELGDSALYFCASSDRDRDYEQYFGPGTRLTVT.

J is TRBJ2-7 and V is TRBV27; 9 bases are shared with TRBD2. Germline CDR1 reads MNHEY; CDR2 reads SMNVEV (reference sequence). The CDR3 is 14 residues long. Trimming took 3 bases from V and 4 from J; bases not matched to a gene: 4. This CDR3 reads CASSLAAGGYEQYF. CDR3 in DNA: TGTGCCAGCAGTTTGGCAGCGGGAGGTTACGAGCAGTACTTC.

This CDR3 is CASSQGLAGGYGQYF. CDR3 sequence (DNA): TGCGCCAGCAGCCAAGGACTAGCGGGAGGTTATGGGCAGTATTTT. This chain uses TRBV4-3 with TRBJ2-3; 13 bases fit TRBD2. The V and J ends lost 1 base and 11 bases, in that order; junction bases with no gene match: 6. Germline-derived CDR1 and CDR2 are LGHNA and YSLEER. The CDR3 sequence is 15 residues long.

The chain couples TRBV7-2 to TRBJ1-4; D ambiguous. This CDR3 comprises 13 residues. Trimming took off 0 bases at V and 8 bases at J, with 7 bases between the two ends. In germline, CDR1 is SGHTA, CDR2 FQGNSA. As DNA, the CDR3 is TGTGCCAGCAGCTTAGCTGGAGTGGAAAAACTGTTTTTT. Its translation is CASSLAGVEKLFF.

V gene TRBV5-1 combines with J gene TRBJ2-7; possible D gene TRBD1, 5 bases. The CDR3 extends over 14 amino acids. V dropped 3 bases and J dropped 2 bases, with 12 bases sitting between them. Germline V gene data show CDR1 as SGHRS and CDR2 as YFSETQ. CDR3 region: CASSWAATAYEQYF. The CDR3 DNA follows: TGCGCCAGCAGCTGGGCGGCGACAGCCTACGAGCAGTACTTC.

The chain uses TRBV11-2 and TRBJ1-2; D call uncertain. Germline V gene sequence: CDR1 SGHAT, CDR2 FQNNGV. V was clipped by 1 base and J by 2 bases, with 8 bases between them. This CDR3 has 14 residues. The CDR3 bases are TGTGCCAGCAGCTTAGGTTTAGCCAACTATGGCTACACCTTC. Its protein product is CASSLGLANYGYTF.

This clone has just one count. This rearrangement joins TRBV28 to TRBJ2-7; D is unresolved. This CDR3 is 14 amino acids long. V was clipped by 3 bases and J by 4 bases, with 13 bases between them. CDR1 and CDR2 from the germline V gene are MDHEN and SYDVKM. The CDR3 DNA reads as TGTGCCAGCAGTTTTGAAGGGAATGCTTACGAGCAGTACTTC. Its translation: CASSFEGNAYEQYF.